This T cell receptor (beta chain) is drawn from a study of cytomegalovirus exposure and HLA in healthy donors. Study results and caveats: While the bulk of TCR sequences proved rare, some public TCRs turned up in many donors. It was reported in a later analysis that an Asian-associated ancestry cluster showed fewer N-insertions than the approximately 690-donor mean.

Vbeta (60) and Jbeta (13) primers were used in the PCR. Clones were read by immunoSEQ multiplex PCR, and TCRdb kept only the in-frame ones, dropping some. The table records some 150,000 clones, 76% of them present only once. With respect to this clone: Its cognate antigen is unknown.

The junction had 6 bases not matched to a gene; V was cut back by 1 base and J by 4 bases. Per germline, CDR1 LGHNA and CDR2 YSLEER. The CDR3 length is 15 residues. The chain has TRBV4-3 and TRBJ2-7; TRBD2 aligns across 8 bases. Input material: PBMCs. The sequence was collected from a man aged 60-69 years in good health and CMV-seronegative. The chain's CDR3 is CASSQGSGSFYEQYF. In DNA form, the CDR3 reads TGCGCCAGCAGCCAAGGCAGCGGGAGTTTTTACGAGCAGTACTTC.